This TCR beta chain was found in a study of blood T cells in healthy people across ages. Study results and limitations: Higher diversity and more naive CD4+ cells were features of long-lived donors, compared to aged donors.

For the second PCR, which ran for about 6 to 11 cycles, a sample-barcoded 5' primer and a J-beta primer mix were used. The template-switch adaptor, which had 12 random nucleotides, put a tag on each cDNA molecule. TCRdb reprocessed the 5' RACE reads with MiXCR, giving one entry per CDR3 protein. The table has more than 700,000 distinct CDR3 sequences, 35% to 60% seen once. Many counts were recorded for this clonotype. Its antigen is undetermined. Every sample yielded at least 6.5 million isolated PBMCs. Sequences were obtained from blood. The TCR originated in a man aged 80 or over in good health.

The CDR3 DNA is TGTGCCAGCAGGGACGTTTTGTACGAGCAGTACTTC. Its protein product is CASRDVLYEQYF. The chain is built from TRBV6-1 and TRBJ2-7, with D uncertain. Looked up from germline, CDR1 is MNHNS and CDR2 is SASEGT. This CDR3 has 12 residues. With 6 bases removed from V and 4 bases from J, the gap between germline ends came to 10 bases.